The clone carrying this TCR beta chain was counted at least ten times. Individually, cDNA molecules had unique molecular identifiers attached to them. TCRdb itself ran the 5' RACE reads through MiXCR, one entry per CDR3 protein. This table holds tens of thousands of distinct CDR3 sequences, under 4.5% found once. This specimen belongs to a study of early T cells in non-severe SARS-CoV-2 infection. The sequence derives from an adult who was a healthcare worker with PCR-confirmed SARS-CoV-2 infection or an uninfected control (not recorded which). The sequencing input was whole blood.

The CDR3 nucleotides read TGTGCCAGCAGCTATACGGAGACCCAGTACTTC. This encodes CASSYTETQYF. The chain is built from TRBV7-2 and TRBJ2-5; D gene ambiguous. Germline assignment: CDR1 SGHTA and CDR2 FQGNSA. Trimming cost V 4 bases and J 5 bases, with 5 bases left between them. The CDR3 contains 11 residues.